The clone carrying this TCR beta chain has a count of ten or more. Antigen specificity is unknown. TCRdb reprocessed the reads via MiXCR and lists one record per CDR3 protein. The table has around 530,000 distinct CDR3 sequences, 16% seen once. This sample was taken from a study of T cell repertoires in cytomegalovirus infection. Turning to the study itself: Both CMV infection and a matching HLA type were indicated by public TCR beta signatures. Study-level points and caveats: Dominating the ex vivo response were HLA-C-restricted CMV-specific TCR beta clonotypes. Carriers of CMV plus the relevant HLA were identified by cumulative public TCR beta family frequency.

Looked up from germline, CDR1 is MNHNY and CDR2 is SVGAGI (reference sequence). The V and J ends lost 5 bases and 4 bases, in that order; junction bases with no gene match: 8. The CDR3 totals 16 residues. Sequenced input: CD8+ T cells from PBMCs. The V and J genes are TRBV6-6 and TRBJ2-1, with TRBD2 matching over 10 bases. The source is a human donor in good health (CMV status not recorded). Some clones in this sample may be carry-over from other donors' samples. CDR3 sequence reads: CASSPLAGDTYNEQFF. The CDR3 nucleotides read TGTGCCAGCAGTCCGCTAGCGGGGGATACTTACAATGAGCAGTTCTTC.